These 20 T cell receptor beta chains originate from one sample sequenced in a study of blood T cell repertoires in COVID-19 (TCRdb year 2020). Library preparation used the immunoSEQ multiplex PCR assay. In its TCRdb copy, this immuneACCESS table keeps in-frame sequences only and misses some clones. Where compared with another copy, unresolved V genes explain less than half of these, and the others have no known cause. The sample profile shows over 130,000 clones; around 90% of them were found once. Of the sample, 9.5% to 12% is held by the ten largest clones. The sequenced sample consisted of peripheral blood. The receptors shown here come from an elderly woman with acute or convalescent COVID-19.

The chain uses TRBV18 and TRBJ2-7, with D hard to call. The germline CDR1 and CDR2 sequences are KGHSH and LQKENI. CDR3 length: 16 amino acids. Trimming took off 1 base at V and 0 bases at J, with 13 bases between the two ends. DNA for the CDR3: TGTGCCAGCTCACCACAATCACCGTCCAGCTCCTACGAGCAGTACTTC. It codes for CASSPQSPSSSYEQYF.

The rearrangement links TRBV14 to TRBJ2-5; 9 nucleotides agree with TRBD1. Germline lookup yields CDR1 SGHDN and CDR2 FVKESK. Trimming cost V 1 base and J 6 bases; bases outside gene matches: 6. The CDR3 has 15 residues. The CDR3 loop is CASSQAQTGGKTQYF. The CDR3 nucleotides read TGTGCCAGCAGCCAAGCCCAGACAGGGGGGAAGACCCAGTACTTC.

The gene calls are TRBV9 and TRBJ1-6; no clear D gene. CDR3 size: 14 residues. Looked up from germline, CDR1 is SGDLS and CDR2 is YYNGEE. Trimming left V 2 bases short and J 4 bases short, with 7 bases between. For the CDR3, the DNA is TGTGCCAGCAGCGTGGCCAGGTATAATTCACCCCTCCACTTT. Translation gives CASSVARYNSPLHF.

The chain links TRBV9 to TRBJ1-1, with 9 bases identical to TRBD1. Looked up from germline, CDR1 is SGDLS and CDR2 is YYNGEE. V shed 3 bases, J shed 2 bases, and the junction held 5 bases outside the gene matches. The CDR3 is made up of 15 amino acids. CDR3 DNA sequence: TGTGCCAGCAGCGCAAGGACAGGGGTCAACACTGAAGCTTTCTTT. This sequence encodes CASSARTGVNTEAFF.

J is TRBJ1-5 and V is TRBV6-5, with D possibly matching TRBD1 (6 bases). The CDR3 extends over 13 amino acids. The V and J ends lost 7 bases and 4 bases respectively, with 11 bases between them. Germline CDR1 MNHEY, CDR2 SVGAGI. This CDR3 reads CASNRGANQPQHF. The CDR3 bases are TGTGCCAGCAATCGGGGGGCTAATCAGCCCCAGCATTTT.

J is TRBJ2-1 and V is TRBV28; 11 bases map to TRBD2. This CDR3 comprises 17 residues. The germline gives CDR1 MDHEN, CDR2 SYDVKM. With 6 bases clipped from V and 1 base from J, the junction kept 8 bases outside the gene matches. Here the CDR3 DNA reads TGTGCCAGCAGAGAATCTAGCGGGGGGAAATCCTACAATGAGCAGTTCTTC. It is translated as CASRESSGGKSYNEQFF.

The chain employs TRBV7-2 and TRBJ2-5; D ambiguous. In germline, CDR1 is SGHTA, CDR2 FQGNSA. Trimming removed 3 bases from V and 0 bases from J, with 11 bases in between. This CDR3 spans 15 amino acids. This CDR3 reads CASSFNSLYQETQYF. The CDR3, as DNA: TGTGCCAGCAGCTTTAACTCTCTGTACCAAGAGACCCAGTACTTC.

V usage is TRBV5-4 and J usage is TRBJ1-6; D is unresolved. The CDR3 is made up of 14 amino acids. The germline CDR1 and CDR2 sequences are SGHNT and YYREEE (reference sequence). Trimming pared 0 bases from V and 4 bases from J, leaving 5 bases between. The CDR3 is CASSLGLYNSPLHF. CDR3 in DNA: TGTGCCAGCAGCTTGGGACTTTATAATTCACCCCTCCACTTT.

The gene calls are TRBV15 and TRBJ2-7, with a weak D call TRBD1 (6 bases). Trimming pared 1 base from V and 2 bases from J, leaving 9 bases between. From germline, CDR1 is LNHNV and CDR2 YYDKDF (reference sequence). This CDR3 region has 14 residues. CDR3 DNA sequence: TGTGCCACCAGCAGAGGCACAGGGACCTACGAGCAGTACTTC. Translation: CATSRGTGTYEQYF.

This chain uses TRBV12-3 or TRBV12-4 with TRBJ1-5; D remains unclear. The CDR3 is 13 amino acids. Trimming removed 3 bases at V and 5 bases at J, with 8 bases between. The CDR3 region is CASSFRLDQPQHF. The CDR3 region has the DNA TGTGCCAGCAGTTTCCGACTTGATCAGCCCCAGCATTTT.

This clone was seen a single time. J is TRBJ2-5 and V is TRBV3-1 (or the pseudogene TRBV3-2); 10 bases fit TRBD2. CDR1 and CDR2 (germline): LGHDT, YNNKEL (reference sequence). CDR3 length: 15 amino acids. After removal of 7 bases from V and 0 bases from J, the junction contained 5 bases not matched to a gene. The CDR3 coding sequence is TGTGCCAGCACCGGAGCGGGGGGGTACCAAGAGACCCAGTACTTC. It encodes CASTGAGGYQETQYF.

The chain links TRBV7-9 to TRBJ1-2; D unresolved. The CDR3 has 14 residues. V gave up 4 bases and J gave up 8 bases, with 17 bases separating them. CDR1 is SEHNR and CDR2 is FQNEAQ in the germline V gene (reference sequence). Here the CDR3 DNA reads TGTGCCAGCAGCTCGTTCGTCCTTTCCAGGGGCTACACCTTC. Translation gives CASSSFVLSRGYTF.

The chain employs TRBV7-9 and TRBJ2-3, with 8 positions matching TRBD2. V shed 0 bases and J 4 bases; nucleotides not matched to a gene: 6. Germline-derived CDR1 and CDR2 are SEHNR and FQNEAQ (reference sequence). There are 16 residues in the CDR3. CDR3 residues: CASSLARLARADTQYF. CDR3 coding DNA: TGTGCCAGCAGCTTAGCGCGACTAGCGAGGGCAGATACGCAGTATTTT. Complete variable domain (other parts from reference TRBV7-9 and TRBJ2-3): DTGVSQNPRHKITKRGQNVTFRCDPISEHNRLYWYRQTLGQGPEFLTYFQNEAQLEKSRLLSDRFSAERPKGSFSTLEIQRTEQGDSAMYLCASSLARLARADTQYFGPGTRLTVL.

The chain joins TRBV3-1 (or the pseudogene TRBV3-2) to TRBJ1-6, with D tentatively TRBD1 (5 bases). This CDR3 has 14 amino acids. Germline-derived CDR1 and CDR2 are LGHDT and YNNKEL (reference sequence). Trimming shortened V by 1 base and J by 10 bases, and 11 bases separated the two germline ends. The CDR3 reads CASSQGDSSSPLHF. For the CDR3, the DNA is TGTGCCAGCAGCCAAGGCGACAGTTCCTCACCCCTCCACTTT.

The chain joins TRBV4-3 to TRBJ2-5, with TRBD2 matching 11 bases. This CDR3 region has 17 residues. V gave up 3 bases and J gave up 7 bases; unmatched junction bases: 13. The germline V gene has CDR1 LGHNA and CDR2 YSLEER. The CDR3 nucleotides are TGCGCCAGCAGCCATTCACTAGCGGGGGAGACCCCTGCGACCCAGTACTTC. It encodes CASSHSLAGETPATQYF.

CDR3: CASSRTGDTEAFF. The DNA for the CDR3 is TGTGCCAGCAGCAGGACAGGGGACACTGAAGCTTTCTTT. The chain employs TRBV5-6 and TRBJ1-1, with TRBD1 matching over 9 bases. Germline V gives CDR1 SGHDT, CDR2 YYEEEE. The CDR3 has 13 residues. V shed 4 bases, J shed 3 bases, and the junction held 1 base outside the gene matches.

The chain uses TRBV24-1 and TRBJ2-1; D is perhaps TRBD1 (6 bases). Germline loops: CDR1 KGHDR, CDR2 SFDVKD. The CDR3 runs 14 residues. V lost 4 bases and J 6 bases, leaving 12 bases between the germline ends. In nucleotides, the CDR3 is TGTGCCACCAGTGACCCCCGGACAGTCAATGAGCAGTTCTTC. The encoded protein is CATSDPRTVNEQFF.

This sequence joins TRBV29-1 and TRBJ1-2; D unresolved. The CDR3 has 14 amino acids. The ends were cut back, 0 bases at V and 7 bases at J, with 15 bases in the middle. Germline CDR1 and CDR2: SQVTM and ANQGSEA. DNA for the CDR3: TGCAGCGTTGAAGATCTCGCAGGTTTGGGTGGCTACACCTTC. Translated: CSVEDLAGLGGYTF.

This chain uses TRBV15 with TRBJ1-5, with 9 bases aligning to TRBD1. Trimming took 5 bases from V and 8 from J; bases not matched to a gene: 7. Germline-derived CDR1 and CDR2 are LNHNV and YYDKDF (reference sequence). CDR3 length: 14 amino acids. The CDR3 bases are TGTGCCACCAGCCTGGGACAGGGCTACGAGCCCCAGCATTTT. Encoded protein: CATSLGQGYEPQHF.

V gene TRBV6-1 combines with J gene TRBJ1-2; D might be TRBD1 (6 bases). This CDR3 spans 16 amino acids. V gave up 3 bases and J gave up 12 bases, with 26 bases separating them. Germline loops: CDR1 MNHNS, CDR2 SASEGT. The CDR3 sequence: CASSEEPPGHRLRDTF. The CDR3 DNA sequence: TGTGCCAGCAGTGAGGAACCTCCGGGACACCGTTTGAGGGACACCTTC.